The 32 T cell receptor beta chains in this list originate from one sample, sequenced in a study of OX40 agonist ivuxolimab in advanced cancers. Some clones are missing from TCRdb's copy, which holds only in-frame ones; the method was immunoSEQ multiplex PCR. Here the sample spans about 98,000 clones, around nine tenths being singletons. The starting material was CD4+ or CD8+ T cells sorted from blood, obtained in a trial of the OX40 agonist ivuxolimab. Source of these receptors: an adult with an advanced solid tumor such as melanoma, head and neck, liver or kidney cancer.

This clone was counted once. The chain is built from TRBV5-1 and TRBJ2-1, with TRBD1 as a possible D gene (6 bases). Trimming cost V 0 bases and J 10 bases, with 17 bases left between them. Germline V lookup: CDR1 SGHRS, CDR2 YFSETQ. The CDR3 totals 15 residues. CDR3 sequence reads: CASSLATNREREQFF. CDR3 in DNA: TGCGCCAGCAGCTTGGCCACAAACAGGGAGCGGGAGCAGTTCTTC.

The V gene is TRBV11-3, the J gene TRBJ2-3; D gene ambiguous. CDR1 SGHNT and CDR2 YENEEA come from the germline V gene. The CDR3 is made up of 14 amino acids. V gave up 1 base and J gave up 1 base, with 6 bases separating them. This CDR3 is CASSLAPGTDTQYF. In DNA form, the CDR3 reads TGTGCCAGCAGCTTAGCCCCGGGCACAGATACGCAGTATTTT.

The chain joins TRBV10-2 to TRBJ2-1; D uncertain. The CDR3 is 12 amino acids. V gave up 8 bases and J gave up 3 bases, with 8 bases separating them. Germline CDR1 and CDR2: WSHSY and SAAADI. The CDR3 DNA is TGCGCCAGCGCAAGGGTCTACAATGAGCAGTTCTTC. This gives the protein CASARVYNEQFF.

The CDR3 DNA reads TGTGCCAGCAGCCAAGAAGCGAGGACAGCCGCTTACACTGAAGCTTTCTTT. As protein: CASSQEARTAAYTEAFF. The rearrangement links TRBV4-2 to TRBJ1-1; TRBD1 might be the D (6 bases). Germline lookup yields CDR1 LGHNA and CDR2 YNFKEQ. The CDR3 extends over 17 amino acids. Trimming shortened V by 0 bases and J by 3 bases, and 17 bases separated the two germline ends.

The chain employs TRBV5-1 and TRBJ2-1; D remains ambiguous. Per the germline V gene, CDR1 is SGHRS and CDR2 is YFSETQ. V lost 2 bases, J lost 8 bases, and 5 bases lay in between. CDR3 length equals 11 residues. DNA of the CDR3: TGCGCCAGCAGCTTATCTTATGAGCAGTTCTTC. Its translation: CASSLSYEQFF. The full variable domain, in which reference TRBV5-1 and TRBJ2-1 provide the parts outside the CDR3, is KAGVTQTPRYLIKTRGQQVTLSCSPISGHRSVSWYQQTPGQGLQFLFEYFSETQRNKGNFPGRFSGRQFSNSRSEMNVSTLELGDSALYLCASSLSYEQFFGPGTRLTVL.

The chain uses TRBV11-1 and TRBJ2-7; 7 bases are shared with TRBD2. The trim removed 2 bases at V and 7 bases at J, leaving 8 bases unmatched. Germline V CDR1 and CDR2: SGHAT, FQDESV (reference sequence). The CDR3 is 14 amino acids. CDR3 sequence: CASSLRWTSSEQYF. The CDR3 coding sequence is TGTGCCAGCAGCTTACGGTGGACTAGTTCTGAGCAGTACTTC.

The chain has TRBV15 and TRBJ2-2; D not resolved. The V end was cut by 1 base, the J end by 3 bases, with 12 bases between. This CDR3 has 16 amino acids. Per the germline V gene, CDR1 is LNHNV and CDR2 is YYDKDF (reference sequence). The CDR3 here is CATSRGLDPDTGELFF. CDR3 DNA sequence: TGTGCCACCAGCAGAGGGTTGGACCCGGACACCGGGGAGCTGTTTTTT.

V and J are TRBV9 and TRBJ2-7; no definite D call. CDR1 is SGDLS and CDR2 is YYNGEE in the germline V gene. The CDR3 runs to 14 residues. V lost 8 bases and J lost 2, with 17 bases in between. This CDR3 is CARHTLTGTYEQYF. The CDR3 DNA follows: TGTGCCAGACACACACTGACGGGTACCTACGAGCAGTACTTC.

The chain recombines TRBV7-3 with TRBJ2-3; D gene unclear. This CDR3 spans 14 amino acids. Trimming removed 5 bases at V and 0 bases at J, with 9 bases between. Germline-derived CDR1 and CDR2 are SGHTA and FQGTGA. Written as DNA, the CDR3 is TGTGCCAGCAGCGCCACCGCTAGCACAGATACGCAGTATTTT. Translated, it gives CASSATASTDTQYF. The full variable domain, completed using reference TRBV7-3 and TRBJ2-3, is GAGVSQTPSNKVTEKGKYVELRCDPISGHTALYWYRQSLGQGPEFLIYFQGTGAADDSGLPNDRFFAVRPEGSVSTLKIQRTERGDSAVYLCASSATASTDTQYFGPGTRLTVL.

A single count supports this clone. The chain uses TRBV15 and TRBJ2-7; TRBD1 matches 12 bases. Trimming took 5 bases from V and 9 from J; bases not matched to a gene: 8. The CDR3 runs to 14 residues. Germline V gene data show CDR1 as LNHNV and CDR2 as YYDKDF (reference sequence). CDR3 in amino acids: CATSVRDRGQRQYF. The CDR3 DNA sequence: TGTGCCACCAGCGTAAGGGACAGGGGGCAGAGGCAGTACTTC.

This clone appeared a few times. The CDR3 region is CASSSRTWSGYTF. The CDR3, as DNA: TGTGCCAGCAGCTCACGAACCTGGAGTGGCTACACCTTC. V gene TRBV14 combines with J gene TRBJ1-2; D unresolved. Germline V lookup: CDR1 SGHDN, CDR2 FVKESK. V gave up 5 bases and J gave up 7 bases, with 14 bases separating them. CDR3 length: 13 residues.

The chain carries TRBV7-9 and TRBJ2-1, with TRBD1 matching 10 bases. CDR3 length equals 17 residues. The germline V gene encodes CDR1 SEHNR and CDR2 FQNEAQ (reference sequence). V gave up 7 bases and J gave up 8 bases; unmatched junction bases: 17. CDR3 protein: CASKPFGGTGVLDEQFF. CDR3 nucleotides: TGTGCCAGCAAACCCTTTGGCGGGACAGGGGTCCTCGATGAGCAGTTCTTC.

V is TRBV6-5 and J is TRBJ2-3; no reliable D call. V lost 0 bases and J lost 1, with 5 bases in between. Germline assignment: CDR1 MNHEY and CDR2 SVGAGI. The CDR3 totals 14 residues. The CDR3 sequence is CASSYSEGTDTQYF. DNA for the CDR3: TGTGCCAGCAGTTACTCCGAAGGCACAGATACGCAGTATTTT.

The chain carries TRBV9 and TRBJ1-6; no reliable D call. With 0 bases removed from V and 2 bases from J, the gap between germline ends came to 6 bases. Germline V gene lookup returns CDR1 SGDLS and CDR2 YYNGEE. This CDR3 has 15 amino acids. DNA for the CDR3: TGTGCCAGCAGCGTAGGGGCAGCCTATAATTCACCCCTCCACTTT. This translates into CASSVGAAYNSPLHF.

This clone occurred a few times. V usage is TRBV18 and J usage is TRBJ2-7; the D gene could be TRBD1 or TRBD2 (5 bases each). CDR3 length: 14 residues. Germline CDR1 KGHSH, CDR2 LQKENI. Deletions cut 5 bases from V and 1 base from J, with 12 bases between. The CDR3 is CASSDGGLSYEQYF. CDR3 DNA sequence: TGTGCCAGCTCAGATGGGGGTTTATCCTACGAGCAGTACTTC.

V gene TRBV4-1 combines with J gene TRBJ1-2; D perhaps matches TRBD1 (6 bases). Germline V CDR1 and CDR2: MGHRA, YSYEKL. Deletions cut 4 bases from V and 5 bases from J, with 11 bases between. The CDR3 contains 13 residues. CDR3 residues: CASSLNGQYGYTF. The CDR3 bases are TGCGCCAGCAGCCTGAACGGACAGTATGGCTACACCTTC.

This sequence joins TRBV19 and TRBJ2-4; 7 bases match TRBD1. The CDR3 has 13 residues. Per the germline V gene, CDR1 is LNHDA and CDR2 is SQIVND (reference sequence). Trimming removed 4 bases from V and 9 bases from J; junction bases left unmatched: 6. Written as DNA, the CDR3 is TGTGCCAGTAGTAGAGGGGGCGTTATCATTCAGTACTTC. Its protein product is CASSRGGVIIQYF.

The chain employs TRBV29-1 and TRBJ2-2; D unclear. The CDR3 runs to 14 residues. V gave up 7 bases and J gave up 6 bases, with 18 bases separating them. Looked up from germline, CDR1 is SQVTM and CDR2 is ANQGSEA. This chain's CDR3 is CSGVLSYASGELFF. In nucleotides, the CDR3 is TGCAGCGGAGTGTTATCGTATGCGTCCGGGGAGCTGTTTTTT.

This clone was detected a few times. CDR3 sequence reads: CASKGQGLEAFF. The CDR3 bases are TGTGCCAGCAAGGGACAGGGTCTTGAAGCTTTCTTT. This sequence joins TRBV14 and TRBJ1-1; 9 nucleotides match TRBD1. The CDR3 consists of 12 residues. CDR1 is SGHDN and CDR2 is FVKESK in the germline V gene. V shed 7 bases and J 7 bases; nucleotides not matched to a gene: 4.

The genes are TRBV5-8 and TRBJ1-3; 9 bases map to TRBD1. Trimming took 3 bases from V and 0 from J; bases not matched to a gene: 10. The CDR3 is made up of 18 amino acids. Per germline, CDR1 SGHTS and CDR2 YDEGEE. This chain's CDR3 is CASSSPGQGFISGNTIYF. CDR3 sequence (DNA): TGTGCCAGCAGCTCTCCGGGACAGGGTTTTATCTCTGGAAACACCATATATTTT.

As DNA, the CDR3 is TGTGCCAGCAGCGGGCCTGAAGCTTTCTTT. This encodes CASSGPEAFF. The chain combines TRBV6-5 with TRBJ1-1; no clear D gene. V lost 6 bases to trimming and J lost 6 bases, with 5 bases between them. Germline V gene data show CDR1 as MNHEY and CDR2 as SVGAGI. The CDR3 has 10 residues.

The V gene is TRBV7-9, the J gene TRBJ2-5, with D hard to call. The germline gives CDR1 SEHNR, CDR2 FQNEAQ (reference sequence). V lost 1 base to trimming and J lost 1 base, with 4 bases between them. The length of the CDR3 is 13 residues. This CDR3 reads CASSLDTQETQYF. CDR3 nucleotide sequence: TGTGCCAGCAGCTTAGACACCCAAGAGACCCAGTACTTC. Complete variable domain (other parts from reference TRBV7-9 and TRBJ2-5): DTGVSQNPRHKITKRGQNVTFRCDPISEHNRLYWYRQTLGQGPEFLTYFQNEAQLEKSRLLSDRFSAERPKGSFSTLEIQRTEQGDSAMYLCASSLDTQETQYFGPGTRLLVL.

The chain has TRBV5-1 and TRBJ1-2; D is unresolved. This CDR3 has 14 residues. Trimming removed 4 bases at V and 2 bases at J, with 12 bases between. Germline V gene lookup returns CDR1 SGHRS and CDR2 YFSETQ. Here the CDR3 DNA reads TGCGCCAGCAGCCCCCCGGACGGAAACTATGGCTACACCTTC. As protein: CASSPPDGNYGYTF.

The chain carries TRBV5-1 and TRBJ2-7; 9 bases are a match to TRBD1. The CDR3 has 18 amino acids. With 1 base clipped from V and 4 bases from J, the junction kept 15 bases outside the gene matches. The V gene's germline CDR1 is SGHRS and CDR2 YFSETQ. CDR3 DNA sequence: TGCGCCAGCAGCTTGCGGACAGGGGAATACGTTAGGGGATACGAGCAGTACTTC. Its protein is CASSLRTGEYVRGYEQYF.

The chain is built from TRBV18 and TRBJ1-4; D may be TRBD1 (5 bases). The CDR3 sequence is 15 residues long. Trimming took off 3 bases at V and 4 bases at J, with 12 bases between the two ends. Germline V gene sequence: CDR1 KGHSH, CDR2 LQKENI. The CDR3 DNA reads as TGTGCCAGCTCACCCCGGGACGGAAATAATGAAAAACTGTTTTTT. Amino acids: CASSPRDGNNEKLFF. The full variable domain, completed using reference TRBV18 and TRBJ1-4, is NAGVMQNPRHLVRRRGQEARLRCSPMKGHSHVYWYRQLPEEGLKFMVYLQKENIIDESGMPKERFSAEFPKEGPSILRIQQVVRGDSAAYFCASSPRDGNNEKLFFGSGTQLSVL.

This clone was seen a handful of times. The genes are TRBV5-1 and TRBJ1-1; D perhaps matches TRBD1 (5 bases). The germline gives CDR1 SGHRS, CDR2 YFSETQ. The V gene lost 4 bases and the J gene lost 1 base, with 11 bases spanning the gap. This CDR3 region has 14 residues. The CDR3 sequence is CASSVDTSNTEAFF. The CDR3, as DNA: TGCGCCAGCAGCGTGGACACCTCGAACACTGAAGCTTTCTTT. The complete variable domain, with remaining parts taken from reference TRBV5-1 and TRBJ1-1, reads KAGVTQTPRYLIKTRGQQVTLSCSPISGHRSVSWYQQTPGQGLQFLFEYFSETQRNKGNFPGRFSGRQFSNSRSEMNVSTLELGDSALYLCASSVDTSNTEAFFGQGTRLTVV.

The chain is built from TRBV25-1 and TRBJ1-1; D ambiguous. The germline CDR1 and CDR2 sequences are MGHDK and SYGVNS. Trimming took 4 bases from V and 3 from J, leaving 12 bases between them. This CDR3 is built from 14 residues. The CDR3 here is CASSAHVRDTEAFF. The CDR3 nucleotides are TGTGCCAGCAGTGCACATGTTAGGGACACTGAAGCTTTCTTT.

J is TRBJ2-2 and V is TRBV7-6; D could derive from TRBD1 or TRBD2 (5 bases each). Trimming took off 6 bases at V and 0 bases at J, with 26 bases between the two ends. The germline V gene has CDR1 SGHVS and CDR2 FNYEAQ. This CDR3 is built from 20 residues. CDR3 protein: CASSFPLGRVGRANTGELFF. The DNA for the CDR3 is TGTGCCAGCAGTTTCCCTCTAGGCAGGGTGGGACGGGCGAACACCGGGGAGCTGTTTTTT.

The chain recombines TRBV7-3 with TRBJ2-2, with TRBD1 matching over 8 bases. The germline gives CDR1 SGHTA, CDR2 FQGTGA. V dropped 5 bases and J dropped 5; count of bases not matched to a gene: 7. This CDR3 has 15 amino acids. In DNA form, the CDR3 reads TGTGCCAGCAGCAGAGGACAGGGTCGTACCGGGGAGCTGTTTTTT. It translates to CASSRGQGRTGELFF. Filled out from reference TRBV7-3 and TRBJ2-2, the complete variable domain reads GAGVSQTPSNKVTEKGKYVELRCDPISGHTALYWYRQSLGQGPEFLIYFQGTGAADDSGLPNDRFFAVRPEGSVSTLKIQRTERGDSAVYLCASSRGQGRTGELFFGEGSRLTVL.

V and J are TRBV5-1 and TRBJ2-5; D unresolved. V lost 4 bases and J lost 1, with 8 bases in between. Germline-derived CDR1 and CDR2 are SGHRS and YFSETQ. The CDR3 sequence is 13 residues long. This CDR3 reads CASSPRFQETQYF. The DNA for the CDR3 is TGCGCCAGCAGCCCTAGATTCCAAGAGACCCAGTACTTC.

The chain is built from TRBV25-1 and TRBJ1-4; tentatively, D is TRBD1 (5 bases). V lost 5 bases and J 3 bases, leaving 13 bases between the germline ends. In germline, CDR1 is MGHDK, CDR2 SYGVNS. The CDR3 length is 15 residues. The CDR3 region is CASSPRDRSNEKLFF. The CDR3 DNA is TGTGCCAGCAGTCCTCGGGACCGCTCTAATGAAAAACTGTTTTTT.

Details on this clone: The same CDR3 also results from other DNA sequences found in this sample. This chain joins TRBV6-4 and TRBJ2-1; 9 bases are a match to TRBD1. V lost 5 bases, J lost 9 bases, and 5 bases stayed unmatched. This CDR3 has 13 amino acids. Germline V gene lookup returns CDR1 MRHNA and CDR2 SNTAGT. CDR3 coding DNA: TGTGCCAGCAGTAGGGAGACAGGGGGTGAGCAGTTCTTC. Encoded protein: CASSRETGGEQFF.